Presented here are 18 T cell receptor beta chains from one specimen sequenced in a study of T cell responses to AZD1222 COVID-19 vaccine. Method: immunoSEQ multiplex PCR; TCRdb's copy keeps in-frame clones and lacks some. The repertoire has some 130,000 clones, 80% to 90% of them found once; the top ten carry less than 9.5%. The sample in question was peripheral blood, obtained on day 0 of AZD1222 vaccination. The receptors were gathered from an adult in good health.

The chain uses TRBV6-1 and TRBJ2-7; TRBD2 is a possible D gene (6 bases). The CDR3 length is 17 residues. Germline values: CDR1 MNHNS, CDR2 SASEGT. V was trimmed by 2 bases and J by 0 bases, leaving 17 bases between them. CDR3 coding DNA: TGTGCCAGCAGTGAACATGGTCGCGGGGAGAGCTCCTACGAGCAGTACTTC. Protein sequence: CASSEHGRGESSYEQYF.

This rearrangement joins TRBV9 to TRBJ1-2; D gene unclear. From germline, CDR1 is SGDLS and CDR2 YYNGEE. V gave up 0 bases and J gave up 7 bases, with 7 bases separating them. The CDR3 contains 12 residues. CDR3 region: CASSVGSGGYTF. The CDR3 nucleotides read TGTGCCAGCAGCGTAGGATCAGGTGGCTACACCTTC.

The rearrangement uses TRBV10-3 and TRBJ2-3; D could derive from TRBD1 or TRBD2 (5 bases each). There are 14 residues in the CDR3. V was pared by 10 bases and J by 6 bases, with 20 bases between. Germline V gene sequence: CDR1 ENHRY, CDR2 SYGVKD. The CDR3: CATNPGPNTDTQYF. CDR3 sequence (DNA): TGTGCCACAAATCCGGGGCCAAACACGGATACGCAGTATTTT.

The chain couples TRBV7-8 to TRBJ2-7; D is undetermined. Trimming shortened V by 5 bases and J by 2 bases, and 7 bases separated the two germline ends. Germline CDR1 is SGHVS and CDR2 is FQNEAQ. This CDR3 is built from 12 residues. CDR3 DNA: TGTGCCAGCAGCCTGATACCCTACGAGCAGTACTTC. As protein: CASSLIPYEQYF.

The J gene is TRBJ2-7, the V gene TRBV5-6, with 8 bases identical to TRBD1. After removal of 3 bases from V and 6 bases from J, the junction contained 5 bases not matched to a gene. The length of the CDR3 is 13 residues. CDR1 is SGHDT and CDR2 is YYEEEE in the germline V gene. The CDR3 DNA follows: TGTGCCAGCAGCTCTAGTGGACAGGGCGAGCAGTACTTC. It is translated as CASSSSGQGEQYF.

The CDR3 is CASSGPPKGYEQYF. DNA for the CDR3: TGTGCCAGCAGTGGGCCCCCGAAGGGGTACGAGCAGTACTTC. The J gene is TRBJ2-7, the V gene TRBV27; D might be TRBD1 (5 bases). With 5 bases removed from V and 4 bases from J, the gap between germline ends came to 15 bases. The CDR3 length is 14 residues. Germline V CDR1 and CDR2: MNHEY, SMNVEV (reference sequence).

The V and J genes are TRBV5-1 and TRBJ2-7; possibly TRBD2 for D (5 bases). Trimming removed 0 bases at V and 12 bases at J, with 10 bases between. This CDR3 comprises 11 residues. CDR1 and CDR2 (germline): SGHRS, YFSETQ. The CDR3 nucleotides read TGCGCCAGCAGCTTGGGTTCGGGATTGTACTTC. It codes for CASSLGSGLYF.

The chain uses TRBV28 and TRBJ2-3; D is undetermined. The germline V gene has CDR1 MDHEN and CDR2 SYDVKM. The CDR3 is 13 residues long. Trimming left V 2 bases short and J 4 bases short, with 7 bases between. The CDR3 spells CASSLDSADTQYF. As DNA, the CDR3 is TGTGCCAGCAGTTTAGACTCCGCAGATACGCAGTATTTT.

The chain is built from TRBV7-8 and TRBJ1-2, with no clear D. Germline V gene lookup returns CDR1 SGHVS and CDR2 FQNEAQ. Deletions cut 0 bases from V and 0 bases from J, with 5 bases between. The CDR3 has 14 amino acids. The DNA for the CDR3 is TGTGCCAGCAGCTTAGCGGCAGCTAACTATGGCTACACCTTC. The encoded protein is CASSLAAANYGYTF.

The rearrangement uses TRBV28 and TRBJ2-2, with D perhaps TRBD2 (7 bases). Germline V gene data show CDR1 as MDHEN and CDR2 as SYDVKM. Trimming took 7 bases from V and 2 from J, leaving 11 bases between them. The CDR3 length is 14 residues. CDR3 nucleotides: TGTGCCAGCATTCGCGGGGGCAACACCGGGGAGCTGTTTTTT. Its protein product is CASIRGGNTGELFF.

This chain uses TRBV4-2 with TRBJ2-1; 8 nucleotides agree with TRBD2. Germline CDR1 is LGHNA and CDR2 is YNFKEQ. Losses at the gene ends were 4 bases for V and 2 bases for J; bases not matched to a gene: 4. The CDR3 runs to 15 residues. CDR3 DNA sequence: TGTGCCAGCAGCCCCGGGCGGGGGGCCTACAATGAGCAGTTCTTC. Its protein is CASSPGRGAYNEQFF.

The CDR3 protein is CATSKTGRVEKLFF. The CDR3 nucleotides are TGTGCCACCAGCAAAACAGGGCGGGTTGAAAAACTGTTTTTT. The V and J genes are TRBV15 and TRBJ1-4; D is perhaps TRBD1 (6 bases). Germline V gene data show CDR1 as LNHNV and CDR2 as YYDKDF (reference sequence). The V end was cut by 4 bases, the J end by 7 bases, with 13 bases between. The CDR3 covers 14 residues. The whole variable domain, filled in from reference TRBV15 and TRBJ1-4, reads DAMVIQNPRYQVTQFGKPVTLSCSQTLNHNVMYWYQQKSSQAPKLLFHYYDKDFNNEADTPDNFQSRRPNTSFCFLDIRSPGLGDTAMYLCATSKTGRVEKLFFGSGTQLSVL.

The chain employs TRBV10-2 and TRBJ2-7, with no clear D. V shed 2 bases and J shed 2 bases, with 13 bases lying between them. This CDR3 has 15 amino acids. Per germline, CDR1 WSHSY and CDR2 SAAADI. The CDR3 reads CASSETLYPTYEQYF. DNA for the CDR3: TGCGCCAGCAGTGAGACGCTCTACCCGACCTACGAGCAGTACTTC.

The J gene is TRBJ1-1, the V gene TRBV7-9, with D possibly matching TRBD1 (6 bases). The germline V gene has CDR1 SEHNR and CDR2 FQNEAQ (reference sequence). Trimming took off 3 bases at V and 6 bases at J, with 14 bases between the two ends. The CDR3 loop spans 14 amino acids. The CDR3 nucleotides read TGTGCCAGCAGCTTCCAAACAGGGCAGCCTGAAGCTTTCTTT. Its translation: CASSFQTGQPEAFF.

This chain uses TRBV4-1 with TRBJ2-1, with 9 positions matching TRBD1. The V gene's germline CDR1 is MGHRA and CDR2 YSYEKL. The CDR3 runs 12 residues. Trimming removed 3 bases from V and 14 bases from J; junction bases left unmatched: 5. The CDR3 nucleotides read TGCGCCAGCAGCCAGGGGACAGGGATTAAGTTCTTC. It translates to CASSQGTGIKFF.

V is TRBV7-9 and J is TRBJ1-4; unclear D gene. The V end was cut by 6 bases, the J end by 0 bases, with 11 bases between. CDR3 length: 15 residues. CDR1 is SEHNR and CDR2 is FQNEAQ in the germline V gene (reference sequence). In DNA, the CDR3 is TGTGCCAGCAGGCTCCTAGGTTCAACTAATGAAAAACTGTTTTTT. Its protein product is CASRLLGSTNEKLFF.

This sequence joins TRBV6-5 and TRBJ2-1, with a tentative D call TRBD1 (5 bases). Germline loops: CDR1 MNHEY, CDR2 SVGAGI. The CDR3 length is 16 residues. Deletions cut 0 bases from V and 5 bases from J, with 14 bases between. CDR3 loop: CASSYSWGEVDNEQFF. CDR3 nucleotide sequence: TGTGCCAGCAGTTACTCATGGGGCGAGGTCGACAATGAGCAGTTCTTC.

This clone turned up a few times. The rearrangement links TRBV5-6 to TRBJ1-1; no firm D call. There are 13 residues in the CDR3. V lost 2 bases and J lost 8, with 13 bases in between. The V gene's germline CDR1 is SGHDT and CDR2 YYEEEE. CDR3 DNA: TGTGCCAGCAGCTTCATGCACAGCCCCGAAGCTTTCTTT. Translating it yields CASSFMHSPEAFF.